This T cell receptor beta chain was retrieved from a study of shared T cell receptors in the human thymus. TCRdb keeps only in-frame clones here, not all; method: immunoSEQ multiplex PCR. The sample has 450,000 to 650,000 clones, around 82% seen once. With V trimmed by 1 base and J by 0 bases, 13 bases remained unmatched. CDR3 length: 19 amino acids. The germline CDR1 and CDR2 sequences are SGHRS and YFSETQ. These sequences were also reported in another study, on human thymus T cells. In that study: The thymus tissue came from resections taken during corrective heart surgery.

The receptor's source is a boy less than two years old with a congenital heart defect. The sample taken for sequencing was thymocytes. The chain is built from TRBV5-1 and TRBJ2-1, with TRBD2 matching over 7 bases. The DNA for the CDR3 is TGCGCCAGCAGCTTGCCCCTGGGGCTAGCGGACGACTCCTACAATGAGCAGTTCTTC. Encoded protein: CASSLPLGLADDSYNEQFF. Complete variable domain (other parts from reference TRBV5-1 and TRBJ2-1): KAGVTQTPRYLIKTRGQQVTLSCSPISGHRSVSWYQQTPGQGLQFLFEYFSETQRNKGNFPGRFSGRQFSNSRSEMNVSTLELGDSALYLCASSLPLGLADDSYNEQFFGPGTRLTVL.